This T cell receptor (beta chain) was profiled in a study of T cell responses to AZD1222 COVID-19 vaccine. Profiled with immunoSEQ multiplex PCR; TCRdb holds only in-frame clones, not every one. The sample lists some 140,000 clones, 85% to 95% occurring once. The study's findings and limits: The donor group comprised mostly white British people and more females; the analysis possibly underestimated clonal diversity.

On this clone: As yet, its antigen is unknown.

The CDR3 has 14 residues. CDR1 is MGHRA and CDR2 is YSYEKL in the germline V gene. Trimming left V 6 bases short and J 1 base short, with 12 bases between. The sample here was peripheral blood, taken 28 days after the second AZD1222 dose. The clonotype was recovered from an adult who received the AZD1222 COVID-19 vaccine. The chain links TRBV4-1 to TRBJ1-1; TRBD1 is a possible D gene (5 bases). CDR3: CASSHYQGNTEAFF. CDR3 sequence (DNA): TGCGCCAGCAGTCACTACCAGGGGAACACTGAAGCTTTCTTT.